The source of this TCR beta chain is a study of tissue T cells after allogeneic stem cell transplantation. This CDR3 spans 13 amino acids. Per germline, CDR1 LGHNT and CDR2 FRNRAP. V was trimmed by 2 bases and J by 9 bases, leaving 10 bases between them. Profiled with immunoSEQ multiplex PCR; TCRdb holds only in-frame clones, not every one. Of tens of thousands of clones in the sample, more than 60% are singletons; the top ten hold approximately 8%. The sequence derives from a female donor at least 60 years old with lung cancer. This chain links TRBV12-5 with TRBJ2-2; D unclear. The sequencing here drew on tissue from the ileum, taken at autopsy. DNA for the CDR3: TGTGCTAGTGGTTTGCCCTCTCGAAGGGAGCTGTTTTTT. It translates to CASGLPSRRELFF. The complete variable domain, with remaining parts taken from reference TRBV12-5 and TRBJ2-2, reads DARVTQTPRHKVTEMGQEVTMRCQPILGHNTVFWYRQTMMQGLELLAYFRNRAPLDDSGMPKDRFSAEMPDATLATLKIQPSEPRDSAVYFCASGLPSRRELFFGEGSRLTVL.